This paragraph covers one T cell receptor beta chain sequence. Its recognized antigen is unknown. Base quality data are lacking; no much larger clone is found one base away. The data stem from a study of healthy donors' naive CD4 and CD8 T cells (dated by TCRdb to between 2014 and 2016). A note on the overall study: Donors were selected to cover three age groups (20-25, 40-50 and 60-70 years, several each), with a mean age of around 47, and half of the donors were female. The TCR alpha libraries followed the same workflow as the beta chain, except for a newly designed primer set that covered all functional IMGT alpha gene variants. The study sequenced rearranged TCR alpha and beta chains from naive CD4+ and CD8+ T cells to test how TCR variation relates to lineage commitment. The peripheral blood mononuclear cells came from some 18 individuals who were healthy and unrelated. Donors were HLA-typed by sequencing at HLA-A, -B, -C, -DRB1, -DQB1 and -DPB1 using the SBTexcellerator protocol, an ABI3130xl analyzer and SBTengine software. General conclusions and limits of the study: Because alpha and beta chains were sequenced in bulk and could not be paired, combined chain effects were not evaluated. Reportedly, most V and J gene segments showed bias between naive CD4+ and CD8+ cells, and this bias held consistently across donors regardless of HLA genotype. In both chains, CD4+ lineage was linked to a positively charged CDR3, whereas CD8+ lineage was linked to a negatively charged CDR3. The study did not directly address whether homeostatic proliferation of naive T cells might have biased the repertoire. Taken together, V genes, J genes and CDR3 charge appeared to account for 10% to 15% of the variance in CD4/CD8 propensity, mostly acting in an additive way.

Cells with a CD4+CD8-CD45RO-CD45RA+ profile were isolated by FACS and defined as naive CD4+ T cells, and those with a CD8+CD4-CD45RA+CD27bright profile were defined as naive CD8+ T cells. Antibodies against CD4 (RPA-T4), CD8 (SK1), CD27 (O323), CD45RA (HI100) and CD45RO (UCHL1) were used for sorting. Sequencing instrument: 454 GS FLX Titanium. A previously published linear amplification protocol was used to build TCR libraries from approximately 480 ng of total RNA. Sequencing was performed on the Roche/454 Genome Sequencer with Titanium chemistry. The paper's data handling went like this. From roughly 5 of the healthy donors, a total of under 90,000 rearranged TCR alpha transcripts were sequenced. Duplicate transcripts were removed, and each unique TCR clonotype was defined by its CDR3 junction following IMGT nomenclature. CD4 versus CD8 status was modeled on V and J genes by logistic regression in R 2.13.0, with adjustment for donor effects and Bonferroni correction for multiple testing. TCRdb itself trimmed the public reads at Q25 with fastp, ran MiXCR and retained productive beta chains. Merged by CDR3 protein, the rows form single entries marked with the most common genes and DNA. The V and J calls shown here were made by TCRdb, not taken from the authors' results. This sample holds approximately 200,000 distinct CDR3 sequences; about 70% were observed only once. About 2.1% of the sample is held by the ten biggest clonotypes.

The CDR3 sequence holds 14 residues, the cysteine and phenylalanine included. Only the CDR3 portion is preserved as DNA: 42 bases, with reading frame beginning at the first base. The germline V gene (reference sequence) specifies MNHNY as CDR1 and SVGAGI as CDR2. Trimming takes 5 bases off V and 5 bases off J; junction bases not matched to a gene: 6. The sequenced sample was naive CD4+ and CD8+ T cells sorted from blood, pooled from several donors. Taken with the paper, the label for cell subset or site translates to: FACS-sorted naive CD4+ (CD45RO-CD45RA+) and naive CD8+ (CD45RA+CD27bright) T cells. The chain uses TRBV6-6 and TRBJ2-7; a stretch of 10 junction bases matches TRBD2. The receptor comes from a pool of human donors in good health; the sample pools cells from several healthy donors. The DNA sequence is TGTGCCAGCAGTCTGCTAGCGGGAGCGGACGAGCAGTACTTC. Its amino acids are CASSLLAGADEQYF.